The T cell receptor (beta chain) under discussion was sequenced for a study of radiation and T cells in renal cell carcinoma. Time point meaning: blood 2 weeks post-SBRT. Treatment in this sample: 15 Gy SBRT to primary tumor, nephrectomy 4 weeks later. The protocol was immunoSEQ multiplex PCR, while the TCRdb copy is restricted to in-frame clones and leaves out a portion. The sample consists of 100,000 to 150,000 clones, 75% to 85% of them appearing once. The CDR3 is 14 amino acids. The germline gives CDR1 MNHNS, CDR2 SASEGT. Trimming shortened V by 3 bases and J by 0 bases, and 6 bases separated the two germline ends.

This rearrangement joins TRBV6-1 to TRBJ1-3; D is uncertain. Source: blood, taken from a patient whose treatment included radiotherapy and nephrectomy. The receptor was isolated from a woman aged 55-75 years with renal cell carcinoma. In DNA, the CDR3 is TGTGCCAGCAGTGAGAGCAGCTCTGGAAACACCATATATTTT. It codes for CASSESSSGNTIYF.